The 8 T cell receptor beta chains presented below share a single source sample, sequenced in a study of T-cell memory formation after mild COVID-19. TCRdb used MiXCR to reprocess the 5' RACE reads, holding one entry per CDR3 protein. The sample yields 140,000 to 150,000 distinct CDR3 sequences, under 30% seen once. The sample was PBMCs or a T cell subset sorted from them (not recorded which). Receptor source: an adult woman who had mild COVID-19 (a few samples of this study predate the infection). Cell type and time point are not known.

CDR3 coding DNA: TGTGCCACCAGTGATCTTCAACTAGCGGTCCCCGGAAGGGCCTACAATGAGCAGTTCTTC. Translating it yields CATSDLQLAVPGRAYNEQFF. The V gene is TRBV24-1, the J gene TRBJ2-1; TRBD2 agrees at 8 bases. Germline trimming cut 3 bases from V and 2 bases from J; bases unmatched to any gene: 17. Germline CDR1 KGHDR, CDR2 SFDVKD. The CDR3 is made up of 20 amino acids.

This clonotype occurred a few times. One junction end disagrees with the germline gene, perhaps due to a read error. The CDR3 bases are TGTGCTAGCAGCTTATCTAGCGGGAGGGGGTACAATGAGCAGTTCTTC. Translated, it gives CASSLSSGRGYNEQFF. This chain links TRBV7-7 with TRBJ2-1; 12 nucleotides line up with TRBD2. CDR1 and CDR2 (germline): SSHAT, FNYEAQ (reference sequence). There are 16 residues in the CDR3.

The chain recombines TRBV6-5 with TRBJ2-1; D perhaps matches TRBD2 (5 bases). With 6 bases removed from V and 5 bases from J, the gap between germline ends came to 17 bases. CDR3 length: 15 amino acids. Germline V gene sequence: CDR1 MNHEY, CDR2 SVGAGI. The CDR3: CASSPLAGFNNEQFF. DNA of the CDR3: TGTGCCAGCAGCCCCCTAGCAGGATTCAACAATGAGCAGTTCTTC.

This sequence joins TRBV12-3 or TRBV12-4 and TRBJ2-2, with 9 positions matching TRBD1. The V gene end was trimmed by 2 bases and the J gene end by 1 base; junction bases not matched to a gene: 5. The CDR3 totals 17 residues. Written as DNA, the CDR3 is TGTGCCAGCAGTTTATTCCGGGGACAGGGGAACACCGGGGAGCTGTTTTTT. Translated: CASSLFRGQGNTGELFF.

This clonotype has a handful of counts. CDR3 sequence reads: CASSFSDTGELFF. CDR3 nucleotides: TGTGCCAGCAGCTTCTCAGACACCGGGGAGCTGTTTTTT. The chain couples TRBV7-9 to TRBJ2-2; D call uncertain. CDR1 is SEHNR, CDR2 FQNEAQ, per germline (reference sequence). The CDR3 sequence is 13 residues long. Trimming shortened V by 3 bases and J by 3 bases, and 5 bases separated the two germline ends.

In its sample, this clonotype was seen a few times. This rearrangement joins TRBV7-9 to TRBJ2-1, with a possible D match to TRBD2 (5 bases). V was cut by 5 bases and J by 0 bases, with 20 bases left in between. Germline V gene data show CDR1 as SEHNR and CDR2 as FQNEAQ (reference sequence). This CDR3 has 18 residues. CDR3 region: CASSLDPGRGSSYNEQFF. The DNA for the CDR3 is TGTGCCAGCAGCCTGGACCCAGGACGGGGAAGCTCCTACAATGAGCAGTTCTTC.

This clonotype has a count of ten or more. This chain connects TRBV20-1 to TRBJ2-2; TRBD2 matches at 13 bases. V lost 6 bases to trimming and J lost 4 bases; unmatched junction nucleotides: 5. Germline V lookup: CDR1 DFQATT, CDR2 SNEGSKA (reference sequence). CDR3 length equals 15 residues. CDR3 amino acids: CSAKTSGGLTGELFF. CDR3 bases: TGCAGTGCAAAGACTAGCGGGGGGCTCACCGGGGAGCTGTTTTTT.

This chain connects TRBV9 to TRBJ1-6; unclear D gene. With 4 bases removed from V and 4 bases from J, the gap between germline ends came to 12 bases. Germline CDR1 is SGDLS and CDR2 is YYNGEE. The CDR3 loop spans 15 amino acids. The CDR3 spells CASSPGSGYNSPLHF. CDR3 DNA: TGTGCCAGCAGCCCGGGGTCCGGGTATAATTCACCCCTCCACTTT.